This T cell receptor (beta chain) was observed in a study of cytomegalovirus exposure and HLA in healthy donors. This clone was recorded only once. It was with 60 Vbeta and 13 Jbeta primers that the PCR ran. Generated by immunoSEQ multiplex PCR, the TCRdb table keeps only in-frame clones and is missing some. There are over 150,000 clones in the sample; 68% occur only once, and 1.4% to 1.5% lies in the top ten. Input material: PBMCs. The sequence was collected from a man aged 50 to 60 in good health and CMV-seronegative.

The CDR3 DNA follows: TGCGCCAGCAGCCAAGATTCGGGACAGGGTTACGAGCAGTACTTC. Its protein is CASSQDSGQGYEQYF. The V gene is TRBV4-3, the J gene TRBJ2-7; 9 bases align to TRBD1. The trim removed 0 bases at V and 4 bases at J, leaving 4 bases unmatched. Germline CDR1 LGHNA, CDR2 YSLEER. CDR3 length equals 15 residues.